The subject of this entry is one T cell receptor (beta chain). Germline V gene lookup returns CDR1 SGHDT and CDR2 YYEEEE. V was shortened by 3 bases and J by 1 base, with 5 bases between the two germline ends. CDR3 length: 12 amino acids. The data were obtained in a study of blood T cell repertoires in COVID-19. Participants were aged about 18 to 95 years, lived in over 20 US areas, and enrolled virtually. Per the authors' pipeline: Nucleated cell counts were estimated from reference gene primer amplification. Only in-frame clones appear in the TCRdb table, and some are missing; sequencing was by immunoSEQ multiplex PCR. That table furnishes V, J and clone size, whereas the DNA furnished D and trimming. The data hold 430,000 or so clones, with approximately 91% observed a single time.

Sequencing used PBMCs or T cells enriched from blood (not recorded which). The receptor was derived from a woman between 18 and 29 years old who had been exposed to COVID-19. V usage is TRBV5-6 and J usage is TRBJ2-7, with D unclear. The CDR3 region has the DNA TGTGCCAGCAGCTCAGTGTCCTACGAGCAGTACTTC. Protein product: CASSSVSYEQYF.